This is a list of T cell receptor beta chains from one sample in a study of OX40 agonist ivuxolimab in advanced cancers. Repertoires were generated with immunoSEQ multiplex PCR, while TCRdb's copy carries only in-frame clones and drops some. Here the sample spans some 48,000 clones, 75% to 80% being singletons. The sequenced sample was CD4+ or CD8+ T cells sorted from blood, obtained in a trial of the OX40 agonist ivuxolimab. The receptors derive from an adult with an advanced solid tumor such as melanoma, head and neck, liver or kidney cancer. Both conserved end residues are part of each CDR3. Fields, in order: D gene, clone size, J gene, V gene, CDR3 DNA, CDR3 protein. A D gene is named only where the DNA matches it firmly. The size of a clone is reported for some rows only, either as once, few or many, or as a class for expanded clones.

NA,NA,TRBJ1-5,TRBV5-6,TGTGCCAGCAGCTCAAGGGGCACCTACAGCAATCAGCCCCAGCATTTT,CASSSRGTYSNQPQHF
TRBD2,NA,TRBJ2-3,TRBV6-1,TGTGCCAGCAGTGAACTAGCCGGGGGGTATACGCAGTATTTT,CASSELAGGYTQYF
NA,NA,TRBJ2-7,TRBV27,TGTGCCAGCTGCCAAACCCCTTCTCGGGTACCTGTTAGCGGAGGGGGCTACGAGCAGTACTTC,CASCQTPSRVPVSGGGYEQYF
TRBD2,NA,TRBJ2-3,TRBV5-4,TGTGCCAGCAGCCCGGAAACTTTTAGCGGGAGGGTGGGCACAGATACGCAGTATTTT,CASSPETFSGRVGTDTQYF
NA,NA,TRBJ1-5,TRBV19,TGTGCCAGTAGCCTAACTGAGTACCCATATCAGCCCCAGCATTTT,CASSLTEYPYQPQHF
NA,once,TRBJ2-7,TRBV27,TGTGCCAGCAGTTTTTCTAGCGCCGAATACTACGAGCAGTACTTC,CASSFSSAEYYEQYF
TRBD1,NA,TRBJ2-2,TRBV2,TGTGCCAGCGGACAGGGGGCGGTCGGGGAGCTGTTTTTT,CASGQGAVGELFF
TRBD1,NA,TRBJ1-5,TRBV6-1,TGTGCCGCGGGACAGGGGGTTGATCAGCCCCAGCATTTT,CAAGQGVDQPQHF
NA,NA,TRBJ2-7,TRBV20-1,TGCAGTGGTCATCCGGATGACGAGCAGTACTTC,CSGHPDDEQYF
NA,few,TRBJ1-5,TRBV19,TGTGCCAGTAGTATGAGTTACAGGGTCGTCGCCGGACAGCCCCAGCATTTT,CASSMSYRVVAGQPQHF
TRBD1,NA,TRBJ1-4,TRBV5-6,TGTGCCAGCAGCCGGGGACAGACGGGGGAAAAACTGTTTTTT,CASSRGQTGEKLFF
NA,NA,TRBJ2-3,TRBV19,TGTGCCAGTAGTCCCGGGACTAGCACAGATACGCAGTATTTT,CASSPGTSTDTQYF
NA,NA,TRBJ2-7,TRBV25-1,TGTGCCGCTGGCCCAGGATACATATACGAGCAGTACTTC,CAAGPGYIYEQYF
NA,NA,TRBJ1-4,TRBV5-1,TGCGCCAGCAGCACAACCGGGGCCCGTGGGGAAAAACTGTTTTTT,CASSTTGARGEKLFF
TRBD1,NA,TRBJ2-7,TRBV5-1,TGCGCCAGCAGCCTACAACCGGGACAGGGTTTCTACGAGCAGTACTTC,CASSLQPGQGFYEQYF
NA,NA,TRBJ1-6,TRBV5-5,TGTGCCAGCAGCTTGAATACGGAACCAAATTCACCCCTCCACTTT,CASSLNTEPNSPLHF
TRBD2,NA,TRBJ2-3,TRBV5-1,TGCGCCAGCAGCGAACTAGCGGAAAGCACAGATACGCAGTATTTT,CASSELAESTDTQYF
NA,once,TRBJ2-2,TRBV2,TGTGCCAGCAGCAGGGAATGGGGCACCGGGGAGCTGTTTTTT,CASSREWGTGELFF
NA,NA,TRBJ1-6,TRBV7-9,TGTGCCAGCAGCTTAGGAAGGGGCCATAATTCACCCCTCCACTTT,CASSLGRGHNSPLHF
NA,once,TRBJ2-6,TRBV16,TGTGCCAGCAGCCAATCCGTGGCGGGCTCTGGGGCCAACGTCCTGACTTTC,CASSQSVAGSGANVLTF
TRBD1,NA,TRBJ1-1,TRBV10-1,TGCGCCAGCAGTGAGTTAGGGACAGGGGGAATTGCTTTCTTT,CASSELGTGGIAFF
TRBD1,NA,TRBJ1-1,TRBV5-6,TGTGCCAGCAGCTTGACAGGGGGAGGAACTGAAGCTTTCTTT,CASSLTGGGTEAFF
NA,NA,TRBJ2-1,TRBV10-3,TGTGCCACGTGGACGGTAGGCAATGAGCAGTTCTTC,CATWTVGNEQFF
NA,NA,TRBJ2-7,TRBV27,TGTGCCAGCAGTTGGGGCAGGCCCTACGAGCAGTACTTC,CASSWGRPYEQYF
TRBD1,NA,TRBJ1-1,TRBV6-5,TGTGCCAGCCACCGGGACAGCACTGAAGCTTTCTTT,CASHRDSTEAFF
NA,few,TRBJ1-5,TRBV5-1,TGCGCCAGCAGCTTGGATGGGGGGCGTGATCAGCCCCAGCATTTT,CASSLDGGRDQPQHF
NA,NA,TRBJ1-1,TRBV7-9,TGTGCCAGCAGCTTGGACAGCGCGAGCACTGAAGCTTTCTTT,CASSLDSASTEAFF
NA,few,TRBJ2-2,TRBV5-1,TGCGCCAGCAGCCCGGGGGACAACCTCGCCGGGGAGCTGTTTTTT,CASSPGDNLAGELFF